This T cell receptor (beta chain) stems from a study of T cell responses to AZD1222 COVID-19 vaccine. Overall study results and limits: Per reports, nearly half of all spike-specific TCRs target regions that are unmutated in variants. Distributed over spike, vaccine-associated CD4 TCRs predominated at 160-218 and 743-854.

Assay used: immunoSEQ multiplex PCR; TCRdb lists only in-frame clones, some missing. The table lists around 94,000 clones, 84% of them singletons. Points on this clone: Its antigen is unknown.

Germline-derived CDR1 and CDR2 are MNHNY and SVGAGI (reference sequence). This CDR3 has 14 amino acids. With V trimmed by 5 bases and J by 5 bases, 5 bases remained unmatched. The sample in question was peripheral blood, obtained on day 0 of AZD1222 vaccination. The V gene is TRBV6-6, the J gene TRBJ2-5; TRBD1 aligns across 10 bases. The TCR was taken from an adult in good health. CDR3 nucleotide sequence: TGTGCCAGCAGTCACGGGACAGGGGCGGAGACCCAGTACTTC. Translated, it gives CASSHGTGAETQYF.